The next 18 T cell receptor beta chains were all read from a single sample in a study of Tregs in tolerant kidney transplant recipients. Assay: immunoSEQ multiplex PCR; the TCRdb copy retains only in-frame clones and omits some. The sample carries fewer than 80,000 clones, under 98% recorded once. This sample comprised CD4+ T cells from blood, obtained before the transplant. The receptors come from a human donor who received a combined kidney and bone marrow transplant.

This chain connects TRBV11-2 to TRBJ2-3, with TRBD2 matching over 7 bases. With 0 bases clipped from V and 5 bases from J, the junction kept 5 bases outside the gene matches. The V gene's germline CDR1 is SGHAT and CDR2 FQNNGV. The CDR3 runs 15 residues. As DNA, the CDR3 is TGTGCCAGCAGCTTAGATGGGGGAGGGGTAGATACGCAGTATTTT. This encodes CASSLDGGGVDTQYF.

The chain couples TRBV6-1 to TRBJ2-3; 7 bases are a match to TRBD2. Germline V gene lookup returns CDR1 MNHNS and CDR2 SASEGT. This CDR3 spans 14 amino acids. J lost 0 bases, V lost 5 bases, and 2 bases had no gene match. For the CDR3, the DNA is TGTGCCAGCAGTTGGGACTATAGCACAGATACGCAGTATTTT. Translating it yields CASSWDYSTDTQYF.

The chain joins TRBV19 to TRBJ2-2; D is unresolved. In germline, CDR1 is LNHDA, CDR2 SQIVND (reference sequence). This CDR3 contains 12 residues. The V end lost 4 bases, the J end lost 8 bases, and 8 bases lay between the germline ends. The CDR3 region has the DNA TGTGCCAGTAGTAGCGATTCGGGGGAGCTGTTTTTT. It translates to CASSSDSGELFF.

The V gene is TRBV7-3, the J gene TRBJ1-2; 10 bases map to TRBD1. Trimming at V came to 5 bases and at J to 4 bases, leaving 7 bases not matched to a gene. This CDR3 comprises 15 residues. Germline V gives CDR1 SGHTA, CDR2 FQGTGA. The CDR3 protein is CASSTAGTGAYGYTF. The CDR3 region has the DNA TGTGCCAGCAGCACGGCCGGGACAGGGGCCTATGGCTACACCTTC.

This sequence joins TRBV7-9 and TRBJ2-7; a weak D match, TRBD1 (5 bases). Per the germline V gene, CDR1 is SEHNR and CDR2 is FQNEAQ (reference sequence). Trimming removed 2 bases at V and 1 base at J, with 12 bases between. CDR3 length equals 15 residues. The CDR3 protein is CASSLKVTGSYEQYF. In nucleotides, the CDR3 is TGTGCCAGCAGCTTAAAGGTCACAGGATCCTACGAGCAGTACTTC.

The rearrangement links TRBV19 to TRBJ1-2; 9 nucleotides align to TRBD1. V lost 5 bases and J lost 5; bases outside the gene matches: 12. CDR1 is LNHDA, CDR2 SQIVND, per germline (reference sequence). The CDR3 is made up of 16 amino acids. The CDR3 bases are TGTGCCAGTAGTGCGCACCCCGGGACAGGGATGTATGGCTACACCTTC. Encoded protein: CASSAHPGTGMYGYTF.

CDR3 in DNA: TGTGCCAGCAGCTCTAGGCAGTCAAACTATGGCTACACCTTC. This encodes CASSSRQSNYGYTF. The V and J genes are TRBV5-4 and TRBJ1-2; no clear D gene. Germline CDR1 reads SGHNT; CDR2 reads YYREEE (reference sequence). This CDR3 is 14 amino acids long. V was shortened by 3 bases and J by 2 bases, with 11 bases between the two germline ends.

The chain uses TRBV13 and TRBJ2-7; 9 nucleotides align to TRBD1. V gave up 0 bases and J gave up 1 base; unmatched junction bases: 13. CDR1 PRHDT and CDR2 FYEKMQ come from the germline V gene (reference sequence). This CDR3 spans 19 amino acids. The CDR3 is CASSLGALGDRVSSYEQYF. DNA for the CDR3: TGTGCCAGCAGCTTAGGAGCTTTAGGGGACAGGGTTAGTTCCTACGAGCAGTACTTC. Filled out from reference TRBV13 and TRBJ2-7, the complete variable domain reads AAGVIQSPRHLIKEKRETATLKCYPIPRHDTVYWYQQGPGQDPQFLISFYEKMQSDKGSIPDRFSAQQFSDYHSELNMSSLELGDSALYFCASSLGALGDRVSSYEQYFGPGTRLTVT.

The chain joins TRBV19 to TRBJ2-2; possible D gene TRBD1, 6 bases. The CDR3 consists of 14 residues. V shed 4 bases and J shed 1 base, with 7 bases lying between them. CDR1 and CDR2 (germline): LNHDA, SQIVND (reference sequence). The chain's CDR3 is CASSRDKNTGELFF. In nucleotides, the CDR3 is TGTGCCAGTAGTAGGGACAAGAACACCGGGGAGCTGTTTTTT.

This rearrangement joins TRBV10-3 to TRBJ2-7; D is uncertain. There are 11 residues in the CDR3. Trimming took off 2 bases at V and 7 bases at J, with 6 bases between the two ends. Germline V lookup: CDR1 ENHRY, CDR2 SYGVKD. CDR3 sequence (DNA): TGTGCCATCAGTGAGCCCAGGGAGCAGTACTTC. It specifies CAISEPREQYF.

This chain connects TRBV7-2 to TRBJ1-6; a possible D gene is TRBD1 (5 bases). Germline CDR1 is SGHTA and CDR2 is FQGNSA. This CDR3 has 13 residues. V lost 5 bases, J lost 9 bases, and 11 bases lay in between. The CDR3 region has the DNA TGTGCCAGCAGCCGTTCGGGGGGTTCACCCCTCCACTTT. Residues: CASSRSGGSPLHF.

CDR3 amino acids: CASSGDSWYGYTF. The DNA for the CDR3 is TGTGCCAGCAGTGGGGACAGCTGGTATGGCTACACCTTC. This chain joins TRBV2 and TRBJ1-2; 7 nucleotides match TRBD1. The CDR3 has 13 residues. After removal of 4 bases from V and 5 bases from J, the junction contained 4 bases not matched to a gene. Germline CDR1 is SNHLY and CDR2 is FYNNEI. Based on the CDR3 plus reference TRBV2 and TRBJ1-2, the full variable domain is EPEVTQTPSHQVTQMGQEVILRCVPISNHLYFYWYRQILGQKVEFLVSFYNNEISEKSEIFDDQFSVERPDGSNFTLKIRSTKLEDSAMYFCASSGDSWYGYTFGSGTRLTVV.

This chain links TRBV7-9 with TRBJ2-5, with TRBD2 matching over 7 bases. The CDR3 is made up of 16 amino acids. The junction had 11 bases not matched to a gene; V was cut back by 5 bases and J by 2 bases. Germline V gene data show CDR1 as SEHNR and CDR2 as FQNEAQ (reference sequence). This chain's CDR3 is CASSTSGAITQETQYF. The CDR3, as DNA: TGTGCCAGCAGCACCAGCGGGGCAATCACTCAAGAGACCCAGTACTTC.

This chain joins TRBV5-1 and TRBJ2-7; D not certain. Trimming left V 0 bases short and J 6 bases short, with 7 bases between. Germline CDR1 is SGHRS and CDR2 is YFSETQ. There are 12 residues in the CDR3. CDR3 sequence (DNA): TGCGCCAGCAGCTTGGATCGACTCGAGCAGTACTTC. Amino acids: CASSLDRLEQYF. The full variable domain, with the rest looked up from reference TRBV5-1 and TRBJ2-7, is KAGVTQTPRYLIKTRGQQVTLSCSPISGHRSVSWYQQTPGQGLQFLFEYFSETQRNKGNFPGRFSGRQFSNSRSEMNVSTLELGDSALYLCASSLDRLEQYFGPGTRLTVT.

This chain joins TRBV11-3 and TRBJ2-1, with D perhaps matching TRBD2 (6 bases). V lost 4 bases, J lost 15 bases, and 16 bases lay in between. CDR1 and CDR2 from the germline V gene are SGHNT and YENEEA. This CDR3 is 12 amino acids long. The CDR3 region is CASSYGGKDTFF. Written as DNA, the CDR3 is TGTGCCAGCAGCTATGGCGGGAAGGATACGTTCTTC.

The chain has TRBV28 and TRBJ2-1, with D uncertain. CDR3 length: 14 residues. CDR1 is MDHEN and CDR2 is SYDVKM in the germline V gene. Trimming stripped 8 bases from V and 2 bases from J, with 13 bases between. This CDR3 reads CASFTANPYNEQFF. The CDR3 DNA is TGTGCCAGCTTTACAGCCAACCCCTACAATGAGCAGTTCTTC.

This chain links TRBV7-2 with TRBJ2-1; maybe TRBD1 (6 bases). V dropped 5 bases and J dropped 10 bases, with 18 bases sitting between them. This CDR3 comprises 14 residues. Germline V gene sequence: CDR1 SGHTA, CDR2 FQGNSA. CDR3 sequence (DNA): TGTGCCAGCAGCCAGGGGTCGCTGCCGGGAGAGCAGTTCTTC. Translated: CASSQGSLPGEQFF. Full variable domain (remainder filled in from reference TRBV7-2 and TRBJ2-1): GAGVSQSPSNKVTEKGKDVELRCDPISGHTALYWYRQSLGQGLEFLIYFQGNSAPDKSGLPSDRFSAERTGGSVSTLTIQRTQQEDSAVYLCASSQGSLPGEQFFGPGTRLTVL.

This rearrangement joins TRBV7-9 to TRBJ2-6, with TRBD1 as a possible D gene (5 bases). V dropped 6 bases and J dropped 1 base, with 10 bases sitting between them. Per the germline V gene, CDR1 is SEHNR and CDR2 is FQNEAQ (reference sequence). This CDR3 is built from 15 residues. The CDR3, as DNA: TGTGCCAGCAGACCAGGGATATCTGGGGCCAACGTCCTGACTTTC. The encoded protein is CASRPGISGANVLTF.